Below are 6 T cell receptor beta chains sequenced from a single sample in a study of metastatic and nonmetastatic thyroid tumors. Each patient came to thyroid surgery without any prior treatment (of any kind). Using MiXCR, TCRdb re-called clones from the PCR reads. In the table there are just under 20,000 clones, 22% of which are singletons. Input material: adjacent normal tissue. These receptors all stem from a female donor with papillary thyroid cancer or a benign thyroid nodule (not recorded which). Some clones in this sample may be carry-over from other donors' samples.

This clone was seen more than once but under ten times. The chain carries TRBV6-1 and TRBJ1-3; D is possibly TRBD1 (5 bases). This CDR3 spans 15 amino acids. From germline, CDR1 is MNHNS and CDR2 SASEGT. The V gene lost 2 bases and the J gene lost 4 bases, with 12 bases spanning the gap. The CDR3 DNA is TGTGCCAGCAGTGAATTCCCGGGGGGAGGAAACACCATATATTTT. It translates to CASSEFPGGGNTIYF.

The V call is TRBV20-1, the J call TRBJ2-7, with a tentative D call TRBD1 (5 bases). Per the germline V gene, CDR1 is DFQATT and CDR2 is SNEGSKA (reference sequence). Trimming stripped 0 bases from V and 0 bases from J, with 12 bases between. This CDR3 has 15 amino acids. The CDR3 here is CSAREEGVVSYEQYV. The CDR3 DNA is TGCAGTGCTAGAGAGGAAGGGGTCGTCTCCTACGAGCAGTACGTC.

This chain connects TRBV9 to TRBJ2-2, with D perhaps TRBD2 (6 bases). The CDR3 contains 15 residues. Germline V gene data show CDR1 as SGDLS and CDR2 as YYNGEE. Trimming cost V 5 bases and J 5 bases, with 16 bases left between them. As DNA, the CDR3 is TGTGCCAGCAGTCCCCGGGTGGGGGGAACCGGGGAGCTGTTTTTT. Protein product: CASSPRVGGTGELFF.

This clone came up a few times. The chain couples TRBV28 to TRBJ2-3; no clear D gene. The CDR3 runs to 12 residues. Looked up from germline, CDR1 is MDHEN and CDR2 is SYDVKM. Trimming shortened V by 1 base and J by 4 bases, and 3 bases separated the two germline ends. The CDR3 loop reads CASSLSADTQYF. The CDR3 DNA reads TGTGCCAGCAGTTTATCGGCAGATACGCAGTATTTT.

This clone was observed many times. A read error may explain this, as a much larger clone is one base away. V usage is TRBV11-2 and J usage is TRBJ1-2; the D gene is possibly TRBD1 (5 bases). CDR1 and CDR2 from the germline V gene are SGHAT and FQNNGV. The V and J ends lost 2 bases and 4 bases respectively, with 20 bases between them. This CDR3 region has 17 residues. The CDR3 nucleotides read TGTGCCAGCAGCTTATTTGGGACTAGCGAGAGGGGCTATGGCTACACCTTC. Protein sequence: CASSLFGTSERGYGYTF. The full variable domain, in which reference TRBV11-2 and TRBJ1-2 provide the parts outside the CDR3, is EAGVAQSPRYKIIEKRQSVAFWCNPISGHATLYWYQQILGQGPKLLIQFQNNGVVDDSQLPKDRFSAERLKGVDSTLKIQPAKLEDSAVYLCASSLFGTSERGYGYTFGSGTRLTVV.

Sample share makes this clone medium-sized. The rearrangement links TRBV6-5 to TRBJ2-3; TRBD1 might be the D (5 bases). There are 17 residues in the CDR3. Germline CDR1 reads MNHEY; CDR2 reads SVGAGI. Trimming pared 5 bases from V and 2 bases from J, leaving 20 bases between. CDR3 protein: CASSISRTRPFTDTQYF. The CDR3 nucleotides read TGTGCCAGCAGTATCTCACGGACACGGCCCTTCACAGATACGCAGTATTTT.